The clone carrying this TCR beta chain was counted between two and nine times. No antigen is known for it. Study-wide results and limits: Tumor-infiltrating Treg TCR alpha and beta sequences overlapped most with tumor naive CD4+ T cells, then blood naive. The TCR gene usage of tumor memory CD4+ T cells clustered together with blood and lymph node memory CD4+ cells and with lymph node naive CD4+ cells.

After constant-region reverse-primer amplification, full-length variable regions underwent semi-nested PCR with Nested Universal Primer A. Using its own MiXCR run on the 5' RACE reads, TCRdb lists one record per CDR3 protein. The sample yields 25,000 to 40,000 distinct CDR3 sequences, about 25% seen once. Germline V gene data show CDR1 as DFQATT and CDR2 as SNEGSKA (reference sequence). CDR3 size: 15 residues. Trimming removed 6 bases from V and 8 bases from J; junction bases left unmatched: 10. Source material: naive CD4+ T cells sorted from a lymph node. Indicated subset: naive CD4+ T cells, CD4+CD45RA+CD25-. J is TRBJ2-2 and V is TRBV20-1; 12 bases are a match to TRBD1. The origin of this receptor is a female donor with breast cancer. The CDR3 loop is CSARGTGGYIGELFF. The DNA of the CDR3 is TGCAGTGCCCGAGGGACAGGGGGCTACATAGGGGAGCTGTTTTTT.